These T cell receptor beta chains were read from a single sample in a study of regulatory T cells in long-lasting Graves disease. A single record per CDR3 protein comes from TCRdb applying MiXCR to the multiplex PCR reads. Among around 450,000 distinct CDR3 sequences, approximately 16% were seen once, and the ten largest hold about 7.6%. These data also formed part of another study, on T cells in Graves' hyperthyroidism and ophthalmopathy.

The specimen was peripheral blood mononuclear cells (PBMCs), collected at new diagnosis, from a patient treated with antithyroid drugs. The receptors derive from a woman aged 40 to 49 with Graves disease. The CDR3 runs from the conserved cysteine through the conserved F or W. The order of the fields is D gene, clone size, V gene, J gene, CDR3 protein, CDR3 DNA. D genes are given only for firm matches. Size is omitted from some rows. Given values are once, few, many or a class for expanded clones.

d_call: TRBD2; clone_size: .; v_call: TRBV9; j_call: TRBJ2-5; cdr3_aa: CASSGGLAGMETQYF; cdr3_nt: TGTGCCAGCAGCGGAGGACTAGCGGGAATGGAGACCCAGTACTTC
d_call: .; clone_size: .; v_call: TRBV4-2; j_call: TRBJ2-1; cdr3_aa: CASSQDPVAYSEQFF; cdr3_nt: TGTGCCAGCAGCCAAGATCCCGTAGCCTACAGTGAGCAGTTCTTC
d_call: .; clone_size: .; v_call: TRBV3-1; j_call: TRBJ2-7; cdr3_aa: CASSRDASYEQYF; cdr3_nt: TGTGCCAGCAGCCGGGACGCCTCCTACGAGCAGTACTTC
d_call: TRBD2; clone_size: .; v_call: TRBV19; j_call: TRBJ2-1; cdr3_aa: CASSIGPTGLAGGYNEQFF; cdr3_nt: TGTGCCAGTAGTATAGGACCCACGGGACTAGCGGGAGGTTACAATGAGCAGTTCTTC
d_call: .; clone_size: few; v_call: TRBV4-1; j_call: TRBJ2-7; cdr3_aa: CASSQTGFYEQYF; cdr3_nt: TGCGCCAGCAGCCAAACAGGGTTTTACGAGCAGTACTTC
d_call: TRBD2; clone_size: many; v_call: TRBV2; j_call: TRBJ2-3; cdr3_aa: CASGTSHKNTQYF; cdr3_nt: TGTGCCAGCGGGACTAGCCATAAAAATACGCAGTATTTT
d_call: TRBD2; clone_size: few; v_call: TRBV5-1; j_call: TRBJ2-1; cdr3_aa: CASSPGLAGGTEQFF; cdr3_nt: TGCGCCAGCAGCCCGGGACTAGCGGGAGGGACTGAGCAGTTCTTC
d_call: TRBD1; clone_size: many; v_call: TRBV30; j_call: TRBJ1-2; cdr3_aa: CAWTSMRTGSSIYGYTF; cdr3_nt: TGTGCCTGGACCTCAATGCGGACAGGGAGTTCTATATATGGCTACACCTTC
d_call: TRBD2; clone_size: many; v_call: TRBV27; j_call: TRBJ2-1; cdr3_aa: CASSYSSGIYNEQFF; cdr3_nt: TGTGCCAGCAGTTATTCTAGCGGGATATACAATGAGCAGTTCTTC
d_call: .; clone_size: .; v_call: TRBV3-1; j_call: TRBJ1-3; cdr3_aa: CASSQAAGNTIYF; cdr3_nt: TGTGCCAGCAGCCAAGCAGCTGGAAACACCATATATTTT
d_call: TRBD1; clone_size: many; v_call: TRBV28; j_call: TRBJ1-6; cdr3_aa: CASSIRDRNFYNSPLHF; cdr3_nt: TGTGCCAGCAGCATCCGGGACAGGAATTTCTATAATTCACCCCTCCACTTT
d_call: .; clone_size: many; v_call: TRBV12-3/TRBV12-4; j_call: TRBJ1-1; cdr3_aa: CASGTSSGTEAFF; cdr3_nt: TGTGCCAGCGGAACATCATCGGGCACTGAAGCTTTCTTT
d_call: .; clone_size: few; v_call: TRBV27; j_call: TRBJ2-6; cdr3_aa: CASSLTGPGVLTF; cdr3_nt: TGTGCCAGCTCCCTGACAGGCCCGGGCGTCCTGACTTTC
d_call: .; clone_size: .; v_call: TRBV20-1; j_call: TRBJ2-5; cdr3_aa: CSALPVVEETQYF; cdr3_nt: TGCAGTGCCCTACCGGTAGTTGAGGAGACCCAGTACTTC
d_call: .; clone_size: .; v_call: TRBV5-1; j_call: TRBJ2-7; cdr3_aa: CASSLETESSYEQYF; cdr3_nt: TGCGCCAGCAGCTTGGAGACGGAGAGCTCCTACGAGCAGTACTTC
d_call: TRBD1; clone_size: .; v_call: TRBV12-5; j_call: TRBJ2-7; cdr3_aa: CAGGLGGQGDYELYF; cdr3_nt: TGTGCTGGTGGCCTTGGGGGACAGGGGGATTACGAGCTGTACTTC
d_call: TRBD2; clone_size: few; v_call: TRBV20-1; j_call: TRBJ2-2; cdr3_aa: CSARTSGTPGELFF; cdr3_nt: TGCAGTGCGCGGACTAGCGGGACCCCTGGGGAGCTGTTTTTT
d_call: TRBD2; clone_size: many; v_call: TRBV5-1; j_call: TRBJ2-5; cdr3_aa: CASRTGTPGLAGETQYF; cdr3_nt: TGCGCCAGCAGAACCGGGACCCCGGGACTAGCGGGAGAGACCCAGTACTTC
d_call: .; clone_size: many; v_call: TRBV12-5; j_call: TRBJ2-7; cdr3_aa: CASGLAPPGLKKDYEQYF; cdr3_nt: TGTGCTAGTGGTTTGGCCCCCCCCGGACTGAAGAAGGATTACGAGCAGTACTTC
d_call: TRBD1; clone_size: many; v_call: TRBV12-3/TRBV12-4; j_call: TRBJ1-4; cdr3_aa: CASSLRDRAEKLFF; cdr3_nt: TGTGCCAGCAGTTTACGGGACAGGGCCGAAAAACTGTTTTTT
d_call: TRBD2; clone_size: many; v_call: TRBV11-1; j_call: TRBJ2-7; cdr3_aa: CASSSGGSSYEQYF; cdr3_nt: TGTGCCAGCAGCTCCGGGGGGAGCTCCTACGAGCAGTACTTC
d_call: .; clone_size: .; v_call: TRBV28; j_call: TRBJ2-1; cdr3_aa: CASSPIPGRGPSSYNEQFF; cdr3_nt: TGTGCCAGCAGTCCGATCCCCGGCAGGGGCCCCAGCTCCTACAATGAGCAGTTCTTC